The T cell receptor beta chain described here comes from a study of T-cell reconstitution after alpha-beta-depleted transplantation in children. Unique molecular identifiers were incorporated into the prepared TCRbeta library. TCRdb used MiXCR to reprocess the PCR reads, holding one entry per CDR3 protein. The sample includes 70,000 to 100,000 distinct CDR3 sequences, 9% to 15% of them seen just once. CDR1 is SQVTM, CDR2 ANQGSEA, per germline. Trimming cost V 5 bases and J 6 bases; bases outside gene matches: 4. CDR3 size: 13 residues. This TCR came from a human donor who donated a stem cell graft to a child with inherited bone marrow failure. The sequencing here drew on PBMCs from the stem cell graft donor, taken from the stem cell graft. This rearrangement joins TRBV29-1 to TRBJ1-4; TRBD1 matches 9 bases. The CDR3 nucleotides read TGCAGCGTTCACGACAGGGGGGATGAAAAACTGTTTTTT. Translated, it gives CSVHDRGDEKLFF.